This entry lists 28 T cell receptor beta chains sequenced from one sample in a study of blood T cell repertoires in COVID-19. This table comes from immunoSEQ multiplex PCR, and its TCRdb copy is limited to in-frame clones, with some not included. Among 150,000 or so clones listed, roughly 70% were seen once. Sample: peripheral blood. The receptors shown here come from a woman older than 75 with acute or convalescent COVID-19.

The rearrangement joins TRBV10-2 to TRBJ2-6, with 7 bases that match TRBD1. The CDR3 has 18 residues. Looked up from germline, CDR1 is WSHSY and CDR2 is SAAADI. The trim removed 6 bases at V and 3 bases at J, leaving 14 bases unmatched. The DNA for the CDR3 is TGCGCCAGCAGGGTAATACAGGGGTCTCCGGGTGGGGCCAACGTCCTGACTTTC. Protein: CASRVIQGSPGGANVLTF.

The rearrangement joins TRBV6-4 to TRBJ2-7; tentatively, D is TRBD1 (5 bases). Germline V gene sequence: CDR1 MRHNA, CDR2 SNTAGT. The CDR3 totals 12 residues. The ends were cut back, 9 bases at V and 6 bases at J, with 15 bases in the middle. As DNA, the CDR3 is TGTGCCAGGGACCAGGGAAAAGGCGAGCAGTACTTC. As protein: CARDQGKGEQYF.

The chain employs TRBV3-1 (or the pseudogene TRBV3-2) and TRBJ2-7; 15 bases match TRBD2. The CDR3 runs to 15 residues. Germline V lookup: CDR1 LGHDT, CDR2 YNNKEL (reference sequence). Trimming at V came to 2 bases and at J to 5 bases, leaving 1 base not matched to a gene. The CDR3 DNA reads as TGTGCCAGCAGCCAAAGGACTAGCGGGAGGGACGAGCAGTACTTC. It translates to CASSQRTSGRDEQYF.

This clone was counted a few times. The rearrangement links TRBV3-1 (or the pseudogene TRBV3-2) to TRBJ1-5; tentatively, D is TRBD1 (6 bases). The CDR3 length is 16 residues. The V end lost 1 base, the J end lost 7 bases, and 17 bases lay between the germline ends. From germline, CDR1 is LGHDT and CDR2 YNNKEL (reference sequence). CDR3 loop: CASSQGGQGLGQPQHF. Here the CDR3 DNA reads TGTGCCAGCAGCCAAGGGGGGCAGGGTCTGGGCCAGCCCCAGCATTTT.

This sequence joins TRBV7-6 and TRBJ2-3; D may be TRBD2 (5 bases). In germline, CDR1 is SGHVS, CDR2 FNYEAQ. V dropped 0 bases and J dropped 0 bases, with 10 bases sitting between them. The CDR3 consists of 16 residues. CDR3: CASSLALQRSTDTQYF. In DNA, the CDR3 is TGTGCCAGCAGCTTAGCGCTACAGCGGAGCACAGATACGCAGTATTTT.

Points on this clone: A much larger clone sits a single nucleotide away, making a read error possible. V is TRBV5-6 and J is TRBJ1-3, with TRBD1 as a possible D gene (6 bases). The germline gives CDR1 SGHDT, CDR2 YYEEEE. The V end lost 2 bases, the J end lost 2 bases, and 8 bases lay between the germline ends. The CDR3 contains 14 residues. The CDR3 loop reads CASSLQGTGNTIYF. CDR3 in DNA: TGTGCCAGCAGCTTACAGGGTACTGGAAACACCATATATTTT. Combining the CDR3 with reference TRBV5-6 and TRBJ1-3 gives the whole variable domain DAGVTQSPTHLIKTRGQQVTLRCSPKSGHDTVSWYQQALGQGPQFIFQYYEEEERQRGNFPDRFSGHQFPNYSSELNVNALLLGDSALYLCASSLQGTGNTIYFGEGSWLTVV.

This chain links TRBV10-2 with TRBJ1-3; D is unclear. This CDR3 has 14 amino acids. Germline V lookup: CDR1 WSHSY, CDR2 SAAADI. Trimming removed 2 bases from V and 4 bases from J, with 9 bases in between. The CDR3 loop is CASSEVSPGNTIYF. For the CDR3, the DNA is TGCGCCAGCAGTGAGGTTTCTCCGGGAAACACCATATATTTT.

This chain uses TRBV28 with TRBJ1-4; tentative D call: TRBD1 (6 bases). V shed 4 bases and J shed 8 bases, with 20 bases lying between them. This CDR3 spans 16 amino acids. Germline values: CDR1 MDHEN, CDR2 SYDVKM. CDR3 DNA sequence: TGTGCCAGCAGTTCCACAGGGTTCAGTGAATACGAAAAACTGTTTTTT. It is translated as CASSSTGFSEYEKLFF.

The sample holds one count of this clone. The V gene is TRBV5-5, the J gene TRBJ2-7; 7 bases agree with TRBD1. Germline lookup yields CDR1 SGHKS and CDR2 YYEKEE (reference sequence). CDR3 length: 15 amino acids. With V trimmed by 4 bases and J by 7 bases, 14 bases remained unmatched. In DNA, the CDR3 is TGTGCCAGCAGCCCGGGACAGCTTTCCTTGGGGGAGCAGTACTTC. Its translation: CASSPGQLSLGEQYF.

The chain couples TRBV30 to TRBJ2-5; TRBD1 or TRBD2 may be the D gene (5 bases each). Trimming pared 5 bases from V and 5 bases from J, leaving 12 bases between. Germline loops: CDR1 GTSNPN, CDR2 SVGIG (reference sequence). CDR3 length: 12 amino acids. CDR3 nucleotide sequence: TGTGCCTGGGGGGGTAGCAGCGAGACCCAGTACTTC. Translation gives CAWGGSSETQYF. The variable domain in full, with the rest retrieved from reference TRBV30 and TRBJ2-5, is SQTIHQWPATLVQPVGSPLSLECTVEGTSNPNLYWYRQAAGRGLQLLFYSVGIGQISSEVPQNLSASRPQDRQFILSSKKLLLSDSGFYLCAWGGSSETQYFGPGTRLLVL.

The chain combines TRBV12-3 or TRBV12-4 with TRBJ1-1; TRBD1 might be the D (5 bases). The CDR3 is made up of 12 amino acids. Trimming cost V 9 bases and J 1 base, with 9 bases left between them. CDR3 sequence (DNA): TGTGCCAGGATAACAGGGAACACTGAAGCTTTCTTT. Residues: CARITGNTEAFF.

Remarks on this clone: One junction end does not reproduce the germline sequence, and a read error may be involved. The chain links TRBV11-2 to TRBJ2-1; possible D gene TRBD2, 7 bases. The CDR3 covers 18 residues. Germline V gene lookup returns CDR1 SGHAT and CDR2 FQNNGV. The CDR3 DNA follows: TGCGCCAGCCGTCAACGGGGGGCGGGCGCCTATACCTACAATGAGCAGTTCTTC. This gives the protein CASRQRGAGAYTYNEQFF.

The chain is built from TRBV19 and TRBJ2-1; D unresolved. Between the trimmed V and J ends, which lost 5 bases and 4 bases, there was a span of 18 bases. The CDR3 has 16 amino acids. The germline V gene encodes CDR1 LNHDA and CDR2 SQIVND (reference sequence). This CDR3 reads CASSSIGSADYNEQFF. Written as DNA, the CDR3 is TGTGCCAGTAGTTCAATCGGGTCCGCCGATTACAATGAGCAGTTCTTC. The full variable domain, its missing parts supplied by reference TRBV19 and TRBJ2-1, is DGGITQSPKYLFRKEGQNVTLSCEQNLNHDAMYWYRQDPGQGLRLIYYSQIVNDFQKGDIAEGYSVSREKKESFPLTVTSAQKNPTAFYLCASSSIGSADYNEQFFGPGTRLTVL.

The chain uses TRBV11-2 and TRBJ2-2; TRBD1 is a possible D gene (5 bases). The germline V gene encodes CDR1 SGHAT and CDR2 FQNNGV. Trimming removed 0 bases at V and 5 bases at J, with 10 bases between. CDR3 size: 15 residues. CDR3 loop: CASSLDGAVTGELFF. For the CDR3, the DNA is TGTGCCAGCAGCTTAGATGGGGCGGTAACCGGGGAGCTGTTTTTT.

A few counts support this clone. The V gene is TRBV9, the J gene TRBJ1-4, with D unclear. V was cut by 4 bases and J by 7 bases, with 17 bases left in between. The CDR3 loop spans 15 amino acids. Germline V CDR1 and CDR2: SGDLS, YYNGEE. This CDR3 reads CASSPTIGRSEKLFF. For the CDR3, the DNA is TGTGCCAGCAGCCCGACGATCGGGAGGTCTGAAAAACTGTTTTTT.

The chain uses TRBV28 and TRBJ1-5; 7 bases are a match to TRBD1. This CDR3 is built from 15 residues. The junction had 6 bases not matched to a gene; V was cut back by 5 bases and J by 2 bases. From germline, CDR1 is MDHEN and CDR2 SYDVKM. CDR3 nucleotide sequence: TGTGCCAGCAGTACTGACAGGGCTGGCAATCAGCCCCAGCATTTT. It is translated as CASSTDRAGNQPQHF.

This sequence joins TRBV4-3 and TRBJ2-1; D might be TRBD1 (5 bases). Looked up from germline, CDR1 is LGHNA and CDR2 is YSLEER. V was shortened by 5 bases and J by 4 bases, with 15 bases between the two germline ends. This CDR3 is 15 amino acids long. CDR3: CASSVGRAGYNEQFF. In DNA form, the CDR3 reads TGCGCCAGCAGCGTCGGCCGGGCAGGGTACAATGAGCAGTTCTTC.

The chain recombines TRBV9 with TRBJ2-1; 11 bases map to TRBD2. Germline values: CDR1 SGDLS, CDR2 YYNGEE. This CDR3 has 18 amino acids. The trim removed 4 bases at V and 8 bases at J, leaving 17 bases unmatched. CDR3 DNA: TGTGCCAGCAGCCTAAGTGGGTTAGCGGGAGGGCCTGTAGATGAGCAGTTCTTC. It specifies CASSLSGLAGGPVDEQFF.

This sequence joins TRBV7-2 and TRBJ2-5, with 10 nucleotides matching TRBD2. The trim removed 1 base at V and 5 bases at J, leaving 7 bases unmatched. The germline V gene has CDR1 SGHTA and CDR2 FQGNSA. The CDR3 runs 16 residues. CDR3 residues: CASSLGASGSGETQYF. DNA of the CDR3: TGTGCCAGCAGCTTAGGAGCTAGCGGGAGTGGGGAGACCCAGTACTTC.

The chain joins TRBV9 to TRBJ2-1; no reliable D call. V was cut by 3 bases and J by 10 bases, with 17 bases left in between. Germline V gene lookup returns CDR1 SGDLS and CDR2 YYNGEE. This CDR3 comprises 14 residues. The CDR3: CASSGSSSVEEQFF. The CDR3, as DNA: TGTGCCAGCAGCGGTAGTTCGTCCGTGGAGGAGCAGTTCTTC.

V and J are TRBV14 and TRBJ2-7; D is possibly TRBD1 (6 bases). Germline lookup yields CDR1 SGHDN and CDR2 FVKESK. The CDR3 is 14 amino acids. Deletions cut 8 bases from V and 6 bases from J, with 20 bases between. The CDR3 coding sequence is TGTGCCAGCGCCCAGGGGACGGCTTATGCCGAGCAGTACTTC. Its protein product is CASAQGTAYAEQYF.

This clone appeared a few times. The rearrangement links TRBV5-1 to TRBJ2-2, with 7 nucleotides matching TRBD2. The CDR3 consists of 15 residues. Germline values: CDR1 SGHRS, CDR2 YFSETQ. V was pared by 3 bases and J by 4 bases, with 6 bases of the junction left unmatched. CDR3 in amino acids: CASSYPRESTGELFF. The CDR3 DNA sequence: TGCGCCAGCAGCTACCCGCGGGAGAGCACCGGGGAGCTGTTTTTT.

The chain is built from TRBV12-3 or TRBV12-4 and TRBJ2-7, with 9 nucleotides matching TRBD2. This CDR3 contains 13 residues. Unmatched junction bases numbered 6, after V lost 6 bases and J lost 6 bases. CDR3 bases: TGTGCCAGCAGCAGGACTAGCGAGACCGAGCAGTACTTC. Its protein is CASSRTSETEQYF.

This clone has a handful of counts. This chain uses TRBV27 with TRBJ1-1; D may be TRBD1 (6 bases). There are 14 residues in the CDR3. The V and J ends lost 6 bases and 3 bases respectively, with 14 bases between them. Germline assignment: CDR1 MNHEY and CDR2 SMNVEV (reference sequence). CDR3 region: CASSPGTLYTEAFF. CDR3 sequence (DNA): TGTGCCAGCAGCCCTGGGACACTTTACACTGAAGCTTTCTTT.

The chain recombines TRBV19 with TRBJ2-5; 9 nucleotides agree with TRBD1. CDR3 length: 15 amino acids. CDR1 is LNHDA, CDR2 SQIVND, per germline (reference sequence). Losses at the gene ends were 6 bases for V and 5 bases for J; bases not matched to a gene: 10. CDR3 residues: CASSQQGARRETQYF. The CDR3 DNA reads TGTGCCAGTAGCCAACAGGGGGCGCGGAGGGAGACCCAGTACTTC.

The chain uses TRBV6-5 and TRBJ1-6; perhaps TRBD1 as D (5 bases). Germline assignment: CDR1 MNHEY and CDR2 SVGAGI. Trimming stripped 7 bases from V and 1 base from J, with 5 bases between. This CDR3 is built from 13 residues. The CDR3 nucleotides are TGTGCCAGCAAGGGGTCCTATAATTCACCCCTCCACTTT. Its protein product is CASKGSYNSPLHF.

This clone turned up a few times. The chain combines TRBV2 with TRBJ2-5, with 9 positions matching TRBD1. The CDR3 sequence is 15 residues long. V lost 7 bases and J lost 7; bases outside the gene matches: 13. Germline CDR1 SNHLY, CDR2 FYNNEI. Written as DNA, the CDR3 is TGTGCCAGCAAACCAAATACAGGGGGCGCGGGGACCCAGTACTTC. The encoded protein is CASKPNTGGAGTQYF.

In the case of this clone: Distinct nucleotide sequences in the sample also encode this CDR3. V and J are TRBV5-1 and TRBJ2-2; TRBD2 aligns across 12 bases. V was clipped by 5 bases and J by 4 bases; unmatched bases: 9. Germline V gives CDR1 SGHRS, CDR2 YFSETQ. The CDR3 covers 17 residues. The CDR3 reads CASSPRLAGGTTGELFF. The CDR3, as DNA: TGCGCCAGCAGTCCTCGCCTAGCGGGAGGGACCACCGGGGAGCTGTTTTTT.